This T cell receptor beta chain came from a study of spatial heterogeneity in lung cancer. Study summary: A consistent excess of beta-chain over alpha-chain sequences was detected. Study-wide points: Within tumors, counts of expanded alpha and beta TCRs tracked tumor mutation counts.

V was clipped by 5 bases and J by 1 base; unmatched bases: 1. Germline V gene data show CDR1 as DFQATT and CDR2 as SNEGSKA (reference sequence). This CDR3 comprises 14 residues. Time point specified: sample taken at primary tumor resection. Sequencing covered unsorted whole RNA taken from tumor, nontumor lung or frozen PBMC. By frequency in the sample, this clonotype is medium-sized. The antigen is undetermined. Each CDR3 protein is one row after TCRdb ran MiXCR on the 5' RACE reads. The sample yields fewer than 2,000 distinct CDR3 sequences, more than 6% seen once. V and J are TRBV20-1 and TRBJ2-2; the match to TRBD2 covers 10 bases. This clonotype was obtained from a female donor with early-stage non-small cell lung cancer. Sequences were derived from lung tumor tissue, sampled at surgery. In DNA, the CDR3 is TGCAGTGCTGTAGCGGGGGGGAACACCGGGGAGCTGTTTTTT. Protein product: CSAVAGGNTGELFF.